The clone carrying this T cell receptor (beta chain) was recorded once. Libraries were prepared by immunoSEQ multiplex PCR; TCRdb keeps only in-frame clonotypes and omits some of them. The sample records tens of thousands of clones, about 93% being singletons. This record belongs to a study of T cell changes during pregnancy in multiple sclerosis. The sample in question was peripheral blood, obtained after pregnancy. This receptor was taken from a female donor in good health, enrolled as a control in a pregnancy study.

The CDR3 nucleotides read TGTGCCAGTAGTATCGACCCCGAGCGACAAGAGACCCAGTACTTC. Protein product: CASSIDPERQETQYF. The rearrangement joins TRBV19 to TRBJ2-5, with D unclear. Per the germline V gene, CDR1 is LNHDA and CDR2 is SQIVND (reference sequence). This CDR3 has 15 amino acids. V lost 3 bases and J 2 bases, leaving 13 bases between the germline ends.